This TCR beta chain was captured by sequencing in a study of regulatory T cells in long-lasting Graves disease (dated by TCRdb to about 2021). Background on the whole study: Persistent Graves' disease was defined as antithyroid drug treatment for over 5 years with persistently positive TSH receptor autoantibodies. Peripheral blood TCR sequencing and RNA sequencing compared persistent Graves' disease patients with newly diagnosed Graves' disease patients. The study was registered as a clinical trial and conducted in China. A total of about 33 samples underwent TCR sequencing, from roughly 13 patients with persistent Graves' disease and roughly 20 patients with newly diagnosed Graves' disease. In the clinical cohort, patients with persistent Graves' disease had used antithyroid drugs for an average of roughly 10 years. General findings and caveats noted by the study authors: Persistent Graves' disease patients showed lower TCR Shannon entropy and fewer highly expanded clones than newly diagnosed patients, suggesting clonal expansion. Persistent disease showed preferential use of TRBV28, TRBJ1-2 and TRBJ2-5, whereas newly diagnosed disease favored TRBV20-1 and TRBJ2-1. Only peripheral blood was studied, because thyroid tissue, the primary lesion, was inaccessible. Sequencing and analysis were restricted to the TCR beta chain. The authors acknowledged the small sample size as a limitation that may reduce accuracy. Patients with persistent disease shared more public clonotypes (fewer than 3,000) than newly diagnosed patients did (around 1,000).

In light of the paper, this sample's time point label describes: persistent/refractory GD, antithyroid drugs over 5 years with positive TRAb. RNA was extracted from PBMCs in TRIzol for both TCR sequencing and RNA sequencing. The diagnosis of Graves' disease was made according to American Thyroid Association guidelines. Patients were recruited from an endocrinology department in Xi'an, China. Each patient gave around 9.2 milliliters of peripheral blood, collected in an EDTA anticoagulant tube. Ficoll Paque Plus density gradient separation was used to isolate PBMCs, and no further T cell sorting was done. An Agilent 2100 Bioanalyzer and agarose gel were used to assess RNA quality, and a NanoDrop 2000 was used to measure RNA concentration. Trimming takes 8 bases off V and 2 bases off J; junction bases not matched to a gene: 10. The CDR3 runs 16 residues from the cysteine to the phenylalanine. The sequence is cut down to CDR3 DNA, 48 bases in frame from base 1. CDR1 and CDR2 are drawn from the germline V gene: MDHEN, SYDVKM.

This clonotype was seen at least ten times. Its antigen specificity is not known. Per-nucleotide qualities are absent, and no much larger clonotype sits a single base away. Libraries were made using multiplex PCR. The run used an Illumina HiSeq 4000. CDR3 regions were amplified by Arm-PCR with iRepertoire HTBI primers to construct TCR beta libraries. Before sequencing, the PCR products underwent gel purification. In the original analysis: Across samples, roughly 60 TRBV and 14 TRBJ segments were identified and used for gene usage analysis of CDR3 amino acid clonotypes. Filtered high-quality paired reads were merged into contigs using COPE and FqMerger. BLAST was used to align contigs to the IMGT TRBV, TRBD and TRBJ reference genes, and CDR3 was defined following IMGT. Highly expanded clones were defined as clonotypes with a frequency above 0.1%. Shannon entropy was used to measure repertoire diversity, and the Gini coefficient was used to measure V-J evenness. Clonotypes shared by more than one individual were considered public. Using fastp at Q25 and MiXCR, TCRdb reprocessed the public reads and kept productive beta chains. Entries are consolidated by CDR3 protein sequence, retaining the most common genes and DNA. Clone size and V and J calls follow TCRdb, not the original study. The table for this sample lists approximately 400,000 distinct CDR3 sequences; less than 30% of them were counted only once. The ten largest account for 25% to 35% of the sample.

Source: peripheral blood mononuclear cells (PBMCs), taken when the disease was refractory, from a patient treated with antithyroid drugs. The chain uses TRBV28 and TRBJ1-3, and TRBD1 aligns with 9 junction nucleotides. The sequence was obtained from a woman in her thirties or forties with Graves disease. Donor details come from another sample of the same person, matched by shared clones. The CDR3 protein sequence reads: CASCPGTGNPGNTIYF. In nucleotides, the sequence is TGTGCCAGCTGCCCCGGGACAGGGAATCCTGGAAACACCATATATTTT.